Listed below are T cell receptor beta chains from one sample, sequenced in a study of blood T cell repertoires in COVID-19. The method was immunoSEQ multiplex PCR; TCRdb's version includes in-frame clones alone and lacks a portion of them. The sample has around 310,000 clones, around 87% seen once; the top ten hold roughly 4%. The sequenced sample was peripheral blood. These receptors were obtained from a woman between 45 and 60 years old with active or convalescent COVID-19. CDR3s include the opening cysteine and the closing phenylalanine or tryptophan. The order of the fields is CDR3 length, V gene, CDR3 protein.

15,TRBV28,CASSFYRGPSYGYTF
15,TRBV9,CASSQGVDRASEQYF
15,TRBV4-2,CASSQTYEQAYGYTF
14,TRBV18,CASSPTADSYEQYF
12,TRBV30,CAWSALGSAAFF
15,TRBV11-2,CASSLRPGDTYEQYF
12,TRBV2,CASSEQGVEQYF
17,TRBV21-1,CASSIYRGQAGANVLTF
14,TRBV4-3,CASSQVGVGSPLHF
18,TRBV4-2,CASSQGTGLSSYNSPLHF
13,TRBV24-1,CATSDSPGREQFF
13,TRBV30,CAWSRGHVETQYF
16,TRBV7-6,CASSLGYSSGANVLTF
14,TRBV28,CASSLAGGAGEQYF
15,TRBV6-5,CASSSPRGSTGELFF
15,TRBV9,CASSVGILRGTEAFF
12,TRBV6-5,CASSSGTGKAFF
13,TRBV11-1,CASRGQGDTEAFF
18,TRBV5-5,CASSHSSGTGAPGNTIYF
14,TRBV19,CASSSKQGGYGYTF
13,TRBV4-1,CASSQDLAREQFF
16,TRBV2,CASRETGSSGANVLTF
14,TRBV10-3,CAISRDRRSTEAFF
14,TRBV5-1,CASSHDSGGGEQYF
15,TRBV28,CASSLRAGVGYEQYF
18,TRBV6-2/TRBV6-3,CASSYSDPDRGRDYGYTF